Sequencing of this T cell receptor beta chain was carried out in a study of cytomegalovirus exposure and HLA in healthy donors. Study in general: It was reported in a later analysis that the same platform had been used for the roughly 110 validation repertoires as for the 550 to 700 first-cohort repertoires. General observations from the study: The study listed approximately 160 cytomegalovirus-associated TCR beta chains. Many donors shared some public TCRs, even though most TCR sequences were rare.

The trim removed 5 bases at V and 4 bases at J, leaving 6 bases unmatched. Germline V CDR1 and CDR2: KGHSH, LQKENI. The CDR3 totals 14 residues. The donors were in the roughly 110-subject validation cohort; that cohort was separate from the roughly 730-subject first cohort. Sequenced by immunoSEQ multiplex PCR; TCRdb stores in-frame clones only, minus some. The sample shows fewer than 400,000 clones, approximately 86% of them seen only once. With respect to this clone: Its antigen is not known.

The chain has TRBV18 and TRBJ1-1, with 8 nucleotides matching TRBD1. Sequenced: PBMCs. The source of this sequence is a man aged 25 to 45 in good health and CMV-seronegative. DNA for the CDR3: TGTGCCAGCTCAAAGGGACAGGCGGGCACTGAAGCTTTCTTT. This sequence encodes CASSKGQAGTEAFF.